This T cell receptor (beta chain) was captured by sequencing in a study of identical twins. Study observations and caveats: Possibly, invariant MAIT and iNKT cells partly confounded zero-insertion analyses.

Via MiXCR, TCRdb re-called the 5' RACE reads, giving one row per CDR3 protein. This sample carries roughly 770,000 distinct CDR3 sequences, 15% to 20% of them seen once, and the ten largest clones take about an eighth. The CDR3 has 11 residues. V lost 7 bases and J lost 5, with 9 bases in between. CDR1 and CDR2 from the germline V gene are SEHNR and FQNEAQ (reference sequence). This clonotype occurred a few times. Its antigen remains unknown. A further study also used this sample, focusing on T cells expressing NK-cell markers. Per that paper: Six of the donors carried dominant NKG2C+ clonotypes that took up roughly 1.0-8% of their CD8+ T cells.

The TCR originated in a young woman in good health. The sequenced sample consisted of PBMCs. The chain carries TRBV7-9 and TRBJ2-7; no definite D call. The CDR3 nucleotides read TGTGCCAGCAACGGCGAAAACGAGCAGTACTTC. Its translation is CASNGENEQYF.